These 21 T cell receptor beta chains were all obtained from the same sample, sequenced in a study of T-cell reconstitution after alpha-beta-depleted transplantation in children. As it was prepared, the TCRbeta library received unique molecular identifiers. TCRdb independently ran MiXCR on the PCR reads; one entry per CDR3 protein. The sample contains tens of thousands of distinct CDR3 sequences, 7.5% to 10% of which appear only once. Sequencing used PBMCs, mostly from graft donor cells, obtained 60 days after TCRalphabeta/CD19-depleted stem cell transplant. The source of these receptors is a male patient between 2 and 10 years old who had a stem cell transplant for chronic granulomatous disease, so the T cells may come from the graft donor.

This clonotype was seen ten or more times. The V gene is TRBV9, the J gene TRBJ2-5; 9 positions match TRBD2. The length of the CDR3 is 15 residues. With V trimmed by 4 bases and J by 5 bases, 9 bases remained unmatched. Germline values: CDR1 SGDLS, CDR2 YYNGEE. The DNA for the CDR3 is TGTGCCAGCAGCCCTATACTAGCGGGCGAGGAGACCCAGTACTTC. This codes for CASSPILAGEETQYF.

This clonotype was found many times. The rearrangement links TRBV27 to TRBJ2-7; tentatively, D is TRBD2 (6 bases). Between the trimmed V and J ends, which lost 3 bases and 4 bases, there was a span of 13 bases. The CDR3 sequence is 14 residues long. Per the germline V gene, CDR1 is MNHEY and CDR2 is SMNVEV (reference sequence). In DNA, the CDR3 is TGTGCCAGCAGTTTTGGGGGACTTCCTTACGAGCAGTACTTC. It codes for CASSFGGLPYEQYF.

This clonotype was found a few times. The CDR3 region has the DNA TGCAGTGCTAGCCCCCGCGGGACTAGTAGGGCCAATGAGCAGTTCTTC. Translation: CSASPRGTSRANEQFF. The V call is TRBV20-1, the J call TRBJ2-1, with TRBD2 identical over 8 bases. This CDR3 has 16 amino acids. Unmatched junction bases numbered 13, after V lost 3 bases and J lost 6 bases. Germline V gene data show CDR1 as DFQATT and CDR2 as SNEGSKA (reference sequence).

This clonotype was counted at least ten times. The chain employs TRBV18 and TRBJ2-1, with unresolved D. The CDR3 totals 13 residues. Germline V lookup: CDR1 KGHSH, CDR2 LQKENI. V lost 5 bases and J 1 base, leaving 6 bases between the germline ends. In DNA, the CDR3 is TGTGCCAGCTCAATGCGGTCCTACAATGAGCAGTTCTTC. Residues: CASSMRSYNEQFF. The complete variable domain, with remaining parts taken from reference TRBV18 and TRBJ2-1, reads NAGVMQNPRHLVRRRGQEARLRCSPMKGHSHVYWYRQLPEEGLKFMVYLQKENIIDESGMPKERFSAEFPKEGPSILRIQQVVRGDSAAYFCASSMRSYNEQFFGPGTRLTVL.

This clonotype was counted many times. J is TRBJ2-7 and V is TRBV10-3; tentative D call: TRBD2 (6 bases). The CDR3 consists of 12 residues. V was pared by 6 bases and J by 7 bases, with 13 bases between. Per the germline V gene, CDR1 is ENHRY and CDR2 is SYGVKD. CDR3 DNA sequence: TGTGCCATCAGCCACTCGGAGGGTGAGCAGTACTTC. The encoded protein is CAISHSEGEQYF.

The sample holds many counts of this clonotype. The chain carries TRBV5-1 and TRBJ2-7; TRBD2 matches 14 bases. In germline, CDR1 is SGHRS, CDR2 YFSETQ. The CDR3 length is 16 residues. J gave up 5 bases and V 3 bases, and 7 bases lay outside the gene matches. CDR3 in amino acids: CASSWGLAGETNEQYF. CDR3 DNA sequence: TGCGCCAGCAGCTGGGGACTAGCGGGAGAGACCAACGAGCAGTACTTC. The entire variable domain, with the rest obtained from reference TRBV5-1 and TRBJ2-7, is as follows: KAGVTQTPRYLIKTRGQQVTLSCSPISGHRSVSWYQQTPGQGLQFLFEYFSETQRNKGNFPGRFSGRQFSNSRSEMNVSTLELGDSALYLCASSWGLAGETNEQYFGPGTRLTVT.

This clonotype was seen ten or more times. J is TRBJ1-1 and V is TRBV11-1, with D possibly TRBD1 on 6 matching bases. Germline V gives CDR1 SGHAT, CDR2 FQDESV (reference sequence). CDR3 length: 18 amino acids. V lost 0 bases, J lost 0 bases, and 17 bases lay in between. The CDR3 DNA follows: TGTGCCAGCAGCTTAGCCGGGGGCGGGATTAGCATGAACACTGAAGCTTTCTTT. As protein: CASSLAGGGISMNTEAFF.

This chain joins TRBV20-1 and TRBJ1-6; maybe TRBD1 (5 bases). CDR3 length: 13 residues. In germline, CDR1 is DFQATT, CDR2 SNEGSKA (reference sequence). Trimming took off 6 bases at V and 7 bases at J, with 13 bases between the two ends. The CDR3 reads CSARDPGNSPLHF. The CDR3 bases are TGCAGTGCAAGGGACCCCGGCAATTCACCCCTCCACTTT.

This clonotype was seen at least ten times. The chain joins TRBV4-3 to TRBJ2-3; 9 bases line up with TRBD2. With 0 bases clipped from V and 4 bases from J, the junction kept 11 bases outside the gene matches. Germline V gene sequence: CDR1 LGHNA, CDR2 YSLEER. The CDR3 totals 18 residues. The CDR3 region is CASSQDLAGGLLADTQYF. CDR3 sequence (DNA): TGCGCCAGCAGCCAAGATCTGGCGGGAGGGCTATTGGCAGATACGCAGTATTTT.

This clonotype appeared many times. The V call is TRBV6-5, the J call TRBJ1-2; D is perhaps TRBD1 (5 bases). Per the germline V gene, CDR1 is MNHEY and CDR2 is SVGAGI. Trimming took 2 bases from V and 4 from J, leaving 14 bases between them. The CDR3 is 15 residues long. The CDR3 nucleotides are TGTGCCAGCAGTTACCCCCCAGGGCGATCCTATGGCTACACCTTC. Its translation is CASSYPPGRSYGYTF.

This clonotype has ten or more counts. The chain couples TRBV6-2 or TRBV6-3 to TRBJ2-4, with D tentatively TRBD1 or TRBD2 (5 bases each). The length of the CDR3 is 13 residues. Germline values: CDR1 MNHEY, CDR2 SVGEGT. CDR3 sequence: CAIGWGPKNIQYF. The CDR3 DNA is TGTGCAATCGGCTGGGGACCCAAAAACATTCAGTACTTC.

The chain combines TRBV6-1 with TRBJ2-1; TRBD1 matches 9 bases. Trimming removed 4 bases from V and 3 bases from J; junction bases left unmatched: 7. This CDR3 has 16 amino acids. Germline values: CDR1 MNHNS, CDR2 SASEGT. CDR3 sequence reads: CASSARTGAIYNEQFF. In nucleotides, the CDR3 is TGTGCCAGCAGTGCACGGACAGGGGCGATCTACAATGAGCAGTTCTTC.

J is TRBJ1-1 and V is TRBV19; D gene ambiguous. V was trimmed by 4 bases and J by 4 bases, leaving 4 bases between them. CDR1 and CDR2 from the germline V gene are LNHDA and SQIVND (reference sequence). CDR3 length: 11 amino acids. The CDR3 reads CASSNRTEAFF. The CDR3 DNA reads TGTGCCAGTAGTAATCGCACTGAAGCTTTCTTT.

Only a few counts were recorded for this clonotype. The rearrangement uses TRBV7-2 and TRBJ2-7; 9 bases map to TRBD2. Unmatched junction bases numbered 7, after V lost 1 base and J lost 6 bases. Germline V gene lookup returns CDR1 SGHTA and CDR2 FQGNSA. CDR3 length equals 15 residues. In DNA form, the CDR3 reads TGTGCCAGCAGCTTAGGGAGCGGGAGGATGGGCGAGCAGTACTTC. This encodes CASSLGSGRMGEQYF.

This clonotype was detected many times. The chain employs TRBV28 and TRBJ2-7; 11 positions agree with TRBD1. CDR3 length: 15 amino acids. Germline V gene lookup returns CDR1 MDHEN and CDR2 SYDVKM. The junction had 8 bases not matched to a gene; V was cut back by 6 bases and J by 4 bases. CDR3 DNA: TGTGCCAGCAGCCGTCCGGGACAGGGGGATTACGAGCAGTACTTC. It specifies CASSRPGQGDYEQYF.

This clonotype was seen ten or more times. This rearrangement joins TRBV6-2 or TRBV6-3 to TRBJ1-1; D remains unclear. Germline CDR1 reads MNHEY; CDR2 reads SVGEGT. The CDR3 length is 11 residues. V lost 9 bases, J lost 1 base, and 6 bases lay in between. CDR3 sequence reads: CASGRNTEAFF. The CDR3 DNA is TGTGCCAGTGGACGGAACACTGAAGCTTTCTTT.

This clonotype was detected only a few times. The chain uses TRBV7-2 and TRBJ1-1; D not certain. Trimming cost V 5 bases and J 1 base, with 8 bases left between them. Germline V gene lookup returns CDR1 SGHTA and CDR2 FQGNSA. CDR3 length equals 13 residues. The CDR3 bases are TGTGCCAGCAGCGTTACAACGAACACTGAAGCTTTCTTT. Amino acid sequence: CASSVTTNTEAFF.

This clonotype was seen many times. The DNA of the CDR3 is TGTGCCAGCAGCCCACGGCAGGGGTTGAACGAGCAGTACTTC. Amino acids: CASSPRQGLNEQYF. The genes are TRBV7-6 and TRBJ2-7; D is perhaps TRBD1 (6 bases). Looked up from germline, CDR1 is SGHVS and CDR2 is FNYEAQ. Trimming took off 5 bases at V and 5 bases at J, with 16 bases between the two ends. The CDR3 runs 14 residues. Drawing the rest from reference TRBV7-6 and TRBJ2-7, the complete variable domain is GAGVSQSPRYKVTKRGQDVALRCDPISGHVSLYWYRQALGQGPEFLTYFNYEAQQDKSGLPNDRFSAERPEGSISTLTIQRTEQRDSAMYRCASSPRQGLNEQYFGPGTRLTVT.

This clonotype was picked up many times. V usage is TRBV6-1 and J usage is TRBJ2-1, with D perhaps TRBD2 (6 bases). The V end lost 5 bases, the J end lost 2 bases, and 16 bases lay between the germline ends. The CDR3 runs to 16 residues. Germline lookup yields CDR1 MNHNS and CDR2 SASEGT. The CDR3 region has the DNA TGTGCCAGCAGTCGGGACTGGGGAACCCCCTACAATGAGCAGTTCTTC. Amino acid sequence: CASSRDWGTPYNEQFF.

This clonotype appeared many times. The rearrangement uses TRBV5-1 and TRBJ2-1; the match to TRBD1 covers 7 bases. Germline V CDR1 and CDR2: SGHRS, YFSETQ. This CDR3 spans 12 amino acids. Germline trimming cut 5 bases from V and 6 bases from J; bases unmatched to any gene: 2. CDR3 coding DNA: TGCGCCAGCAGGTCAGGGGGCAATGAGCAGTTCTTC. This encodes CASRSGGNEQFF. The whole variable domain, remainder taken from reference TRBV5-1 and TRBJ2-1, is KAGVTQTPRYLIKTRGQQVTLSCSPISGHRSVSWYQQTPGQGLQFLFEYFSETQRNKGNFPGRFSGRQFSNSRSEMNVSTLELGDSALYLCASRSGGNEQFFGPGTRLTVL.

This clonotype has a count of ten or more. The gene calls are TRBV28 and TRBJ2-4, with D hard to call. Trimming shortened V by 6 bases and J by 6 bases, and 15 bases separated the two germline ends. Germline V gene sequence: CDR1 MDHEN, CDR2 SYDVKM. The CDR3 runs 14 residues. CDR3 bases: TGTGCCAGCAGCCCCCAGATAGCTGGAAACATTCAGTACTTC. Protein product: CASSPQIAGNIQYF.